Shown below are 13 T cell receptor beta chains from a single sample sequenced in a study of T cells in Graves' hyperthyroidism and ophthalmopathy. TCR beta CDR3 sequences were amplified from RNA transcripts. Researchers ran a first-round RT-PCR on the TCR CDR3 using the HTBI primer set. TCRdb reprocessed the multiplex PCR reads with MiXCR, giving one entry per CDR3 protein. The sample records approximately 610,000 distinct CDR3 sequences, 15% to 20% being singletons. The sample consisted of blood. These receptors originate from a woman in her late teens or twenties with Graves' hyperthyroidism.

The gene calls are TRBV15 and TRBJ2-1; no reliable D call. Per germline, CDR1 LNHNV and CDR2 YYDKDF (reference sequence). V was pared by 5 bases and J by 7 bases, with 9 bases between. CDR3 size: 12 residues. CDR3 sequence (DNA): TGTGCCACCAGCGTCATGGGGAATGAGCAGTTCTTC. It codes for CATSVMGNEQFF.

This clonotype was observed at least ten times. The chain combines TRBV7-2 with TRBJ2-3; unclear D gene. The CDR3 has 15 residues. Germline V CDR1 and CDR2: SGHTA, FQGNSA. Trimming cost V 0 bases and J 1 base, with 8 bases left between them. The CDR3 reads CASSLAPAGTDTQYF. DNA of the CDR3: TGTGCCAGCAGCTTAGCCCCGGCTGGCACAGATACGCAGTATTTT.

This clonotype was seen ten or more times. The chain joins TRBV6-2 or TRBV6-3 to TRBJ2-1; 8 bases align to TRBD2. CDR1 is MNHEY, CDR2 SVGEGT, per germline. This CDR3 has 17 residues. After removal of 6 bases from V and 6 bases from J, the junction contained 16 bases not matched to a gene. For the CDR3, the DNA is TGTGCCAGCAGGCCCCCCTGGGGGACCAGCGGGAGCAATGAGCAGTTCTTC. Its protein is CASRPPWGTSGSNEQFF.

The table lists this clonotype with many counts. The chain uses TRBV5-1 and TRBJ2-3, with TRBD1 as a possible D gene (6 bases). The CDR3 contains 15 residues. V was pared by 4 bases and J by 2 bases, with 14 bases between. Germline V gene lookup returns CDR1 SGHRS and CDR2 YFSETQ. For the CDR3, the DNA is TGCGCCAGCAGCCCGGACAGCTTGGCCACAGATACGCAGTATTTT. Its protein is CASSPDSLATDTQYF.

In this sample, this clonotype turned up many times. The genes are TRBV7-8 and TRBJ2-1; D might be TRBD2 (5 bases). CDR1 SGHVS and CDR2 FQNEAQ come from the germline V gene. Trimming left V 1 base short and J 8 bases short, with 9 bases between. The CDR3 loop spans 13 amino acids. The CDR3 protein is CASSLEGRDEQFF. DNA for the CDR3: TGTGCCAGCAGCTTAGAAGGGCGGGATGAGCAGTTCTTC.

The sample holds many counts of this clonotype. The chain employs TRBV11-2 and TRBJ1-1, with TRBD1 as a possible D gene (6 bases). The V gene's germline CDR1 is SGHAT and CDR2 FQNNGV. The CDR3 sequence is 15 residues long. Trimming shortened V by 3 bases and J by 1 base, and 12 bases separated the two germline ends. The CDR3 loop is CASSFTGFGNTEAFF. CDR3 DNA sequence: TGTGCCAGCAGCTTTACAGGGTTTGGGAACACTGAAGCTTTCTTT.

This clonotype has a count of ten or more. The V call is TRBV10-3, the J call TRBJ2-5; D perhaps matches TRBD2 (5 bases). CDR3 size: 11 residues. CDR1 is ENHRY and CDR2 is SYGVKD in the germline V gene. V was clipped by 6 bases and J by 5 bases, with 7 bases between them. The CDR3 nucleotides read TGTGCCATCAGAACGGGGGAGACCCAGTACTTC. It translates to CAIRTGETQYF.

The chain uses TRBV13 and TRBJ2-2, with 13 positions matching TRBD2. Losses at the gene ends were 6 bases for V and 4 bases for J; bases not matched to a gene: 11. This CDR3 spans 18 amino acids. Germline V gene data show CDR1 as PRHDT and CDR2 as FYEKMQ (reference sequence). The CDR3 DNA reads TGTGCCAGCAGTTTCCCATCTAGGACTAGCGGGAGCACCGGGGAGCTGTTTTTT. This encodes CASSFPSRTSGSTGELFF.

This clonotype came up a few times. The rearrangement joins TRBV9 to TRBJ2-7; maybe TRBD2 (5 bases). The DNA end is more similar to TRBJ2-1, so the J call may be wrong. Germline V gene sequence: CDR1 SGDLS, CDR2 YYNGEE. CDR3 size: 14 residues. CDR3 protein: CASSVGVGDYEQFF. The DNA for the CDR3 is TGTGCCAGCAGCGTAGGGGTGGGAGATTACGAGCAGTTCTTC.

This clonotype showed up just a few times. V usage is TRBV20-1 and J usage is TRBJ2-5, with 9 bases matching TRBD2. V trimming: 3 bases; J trimming: 7 bases; junction bases outside the gene matches: 12. In germline, CDR1 is DFQATT, CDR2 SNEGSKA (reference sequence). The CDR3 is 15 residues long. The CDR3: CSASDSGRTGGTQYF. The CDR3 region has the DNA TGCAGTGCTAGCGATAGCGGGAGAACGGGAGGGACCCAGTACTTC.

This clonotype has a count of ten or more. CDR3 sequence: CSASGSKSSYEQYF. DNA of the CDR3: TGCAGTGCTAGCGGGTCGAAAAGCTCCTACGAGCAGTACTTC. The gene calls are TRBV20-1 and TRBJ2-7; D ambiguous. Between the trimmed V and J ends, which lost 3 bases and 0 bases, there was a span of 12 bases. The length of the CDR3 is 14 residues. Germline V gives CDR1 DFQATT, CDR2 SNEGSKA (reference sequence).

V gene TRBV4-3 combines with J gene TRBJ1-2; the match to TRBD1 covers 9 bases. J was trimmed by 1 base and V by 1 base; bases with no gene match: 4. Germline assignment: CDR1 LGHNA and CDR2 YSLEER. The CDR3 consists of 16 residues. CDR3 DNA sequence: TGCGCCAGCAGCCAAGTAGGGACAGGGCGTAACTATGGCTACACCTTC. Translated: CASSQVGTGRNYGYTF.

This clonotype showed up many times. The chain has TRBV7-2 and TRBJ2-7; weak D call: TRBD2 (6 bases). Germline V gives CDR1 SGHTA, CDR2 FQGNSA. The CDR3 is made up of 18 amino acids. V shed 2 bases and J shed 1 base, with 21 bases lying between them. DNA for the CDR3: TGTGCCAGCAGCTTACTCCTGTATCGAGGGAGGTTTTCCTACGAGCAGTACTTC. Amino acid sequence: CASSLLLYRGRFSYEQYF.